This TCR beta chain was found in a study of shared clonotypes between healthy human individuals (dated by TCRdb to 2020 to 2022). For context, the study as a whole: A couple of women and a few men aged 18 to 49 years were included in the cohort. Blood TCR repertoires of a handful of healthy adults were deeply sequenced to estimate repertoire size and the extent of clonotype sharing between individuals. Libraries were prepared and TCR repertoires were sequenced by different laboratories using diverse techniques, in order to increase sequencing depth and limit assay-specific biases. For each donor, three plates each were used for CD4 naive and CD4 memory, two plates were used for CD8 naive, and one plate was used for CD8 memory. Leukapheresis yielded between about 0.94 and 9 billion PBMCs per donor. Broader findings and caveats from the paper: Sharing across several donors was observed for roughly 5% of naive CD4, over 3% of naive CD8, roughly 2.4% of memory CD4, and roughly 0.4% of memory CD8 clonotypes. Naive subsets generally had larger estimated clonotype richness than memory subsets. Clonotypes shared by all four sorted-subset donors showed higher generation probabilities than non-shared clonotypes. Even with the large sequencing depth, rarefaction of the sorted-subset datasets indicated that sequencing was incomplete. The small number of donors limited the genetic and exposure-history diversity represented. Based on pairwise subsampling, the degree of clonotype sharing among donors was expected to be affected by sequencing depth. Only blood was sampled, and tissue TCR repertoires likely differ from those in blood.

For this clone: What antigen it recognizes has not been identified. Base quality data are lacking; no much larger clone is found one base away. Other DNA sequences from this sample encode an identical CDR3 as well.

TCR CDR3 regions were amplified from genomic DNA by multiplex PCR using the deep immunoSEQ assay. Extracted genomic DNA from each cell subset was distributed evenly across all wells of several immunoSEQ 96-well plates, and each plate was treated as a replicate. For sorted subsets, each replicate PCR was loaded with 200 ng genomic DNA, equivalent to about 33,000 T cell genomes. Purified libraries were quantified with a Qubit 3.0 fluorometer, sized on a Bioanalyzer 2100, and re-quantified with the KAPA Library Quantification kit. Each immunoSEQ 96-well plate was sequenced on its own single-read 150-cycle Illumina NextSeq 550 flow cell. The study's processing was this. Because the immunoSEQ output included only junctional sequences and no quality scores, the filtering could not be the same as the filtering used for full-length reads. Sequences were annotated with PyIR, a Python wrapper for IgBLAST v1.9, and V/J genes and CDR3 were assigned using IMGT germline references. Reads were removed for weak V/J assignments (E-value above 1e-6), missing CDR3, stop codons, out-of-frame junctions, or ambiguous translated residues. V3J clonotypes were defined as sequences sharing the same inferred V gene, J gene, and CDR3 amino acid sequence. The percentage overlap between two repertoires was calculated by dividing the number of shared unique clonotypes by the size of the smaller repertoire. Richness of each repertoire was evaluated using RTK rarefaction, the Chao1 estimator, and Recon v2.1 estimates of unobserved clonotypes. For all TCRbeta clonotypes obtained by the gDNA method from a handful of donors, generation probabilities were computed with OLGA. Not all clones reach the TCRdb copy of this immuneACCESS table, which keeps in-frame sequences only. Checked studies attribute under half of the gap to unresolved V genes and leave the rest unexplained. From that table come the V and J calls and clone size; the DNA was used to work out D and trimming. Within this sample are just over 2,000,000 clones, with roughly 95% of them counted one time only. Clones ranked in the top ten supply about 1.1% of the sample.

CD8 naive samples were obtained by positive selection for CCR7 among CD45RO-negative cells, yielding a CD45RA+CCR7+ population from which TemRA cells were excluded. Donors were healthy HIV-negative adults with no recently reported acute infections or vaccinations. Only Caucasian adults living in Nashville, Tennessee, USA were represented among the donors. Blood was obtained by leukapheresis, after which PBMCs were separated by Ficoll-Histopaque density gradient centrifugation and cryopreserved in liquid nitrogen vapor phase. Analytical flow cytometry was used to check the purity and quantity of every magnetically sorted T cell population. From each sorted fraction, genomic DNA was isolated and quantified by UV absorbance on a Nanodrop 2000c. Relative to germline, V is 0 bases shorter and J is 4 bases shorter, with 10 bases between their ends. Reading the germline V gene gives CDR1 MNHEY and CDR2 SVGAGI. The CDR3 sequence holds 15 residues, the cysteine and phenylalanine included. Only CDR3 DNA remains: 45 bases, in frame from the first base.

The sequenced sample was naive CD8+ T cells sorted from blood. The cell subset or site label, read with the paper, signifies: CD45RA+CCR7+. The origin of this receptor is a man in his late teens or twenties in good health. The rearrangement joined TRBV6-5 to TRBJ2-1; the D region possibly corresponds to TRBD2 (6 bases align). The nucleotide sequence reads TGTGCCAGCAGTTACTCTGGGGGGAGTTACAATGAGCAGTTCTTC. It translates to CASSYSGGSYNEQFF.